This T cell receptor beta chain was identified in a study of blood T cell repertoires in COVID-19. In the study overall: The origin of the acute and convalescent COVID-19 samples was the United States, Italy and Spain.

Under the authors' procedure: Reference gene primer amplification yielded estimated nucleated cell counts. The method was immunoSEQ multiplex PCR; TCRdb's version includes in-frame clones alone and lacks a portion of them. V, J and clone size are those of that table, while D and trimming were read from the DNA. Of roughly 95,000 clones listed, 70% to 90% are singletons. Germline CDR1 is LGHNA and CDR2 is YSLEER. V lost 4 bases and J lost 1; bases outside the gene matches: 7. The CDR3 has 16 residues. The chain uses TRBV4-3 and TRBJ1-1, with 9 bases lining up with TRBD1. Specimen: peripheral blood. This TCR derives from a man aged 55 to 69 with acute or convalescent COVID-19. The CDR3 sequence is CASSRTGGSGNTEAFF. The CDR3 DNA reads TGCGCCAGCAGCCGAACAGGGGGCTCTGGGAACACTGAAGCTTTCTTT.